The 31 T cell receptor beta chains in this list originate from one sample, sequenced in a study of cytomegalovirus exposure and HLA in healthy donors. TCRdb's copy holds only in-frame clones and misses some; the assay was immunoSEQ multiplex PCR. The data hold 120,000 to 150,000 clones, with about 89% observed a single time. Sequencing input: PBMCs. The receptors here all came from a woman under 30 in good health and CMV-seropositive.

The chain has TRBV6-6 and TRBJ1-5, with D perhaps matching TRBD1 (5 bases). Germline CDR1 MNHNY, CDR2 SVGAGI (reference sequence). The V end was cut by 6 bases, the J end by 6 bases, with 18 bases between. This CDR3 region has 15 residues. CDR3 coding DNA: TGTGCCAGCAGCTACGTGGGTCAGGGAAGTCAGCCCCAGCATTTT. This translates into CASSYVGQGSQPQHF.

The CDR3 region has the DNA TGCGCCAGCAGCTTGGGGGTTAGCGGATACGAGCAGTACTTC. Translation gives CASSLGVSGYEQYF. The chain recombines TRBV5-1 with TRBJ2-7; D possibly corresponds to TRBD2 (6 bases). Germline values: CDR1 SGHRS, CDR2 YFSETQ. This CDR3 is 14 amino acids long. V was cut by 0 bases and J by 4 bases, with 11 bases left in between.

CDR3 in amino acids: CASSFTSYETQYF. The CDR3 nucleotides read TGTGCCAGCAGCTTCACTAGCTATGAGACCCAGTACTTC. The chain joins TRBV7-9 to TRBJ2-5; possible D gene TRBD2, 6 bases. CDR3 length: 13 amino acids. Trimming cost V 3 bases and J 5 bases, with 10 bases left between them. Germline assignment: CDR1 SEHNR and CDR2 FQNEAQ (reference sequence). The variable domain in full, with the rest retrieved from reference TRBV7-9 and TRBJ2-5, is DTGVSQNPRHKITKRGQNVTFRCDPISEHNRLYWYRQTLGQGPEFLTYFQNEAQLEKSRLLSDRFSAERPKGSFSTLEIQRTEQGDSAMYLCASSFTSYETQYFGPGTRLLVL.

For the CDR3, the DNA is TGTGCCAGCAGTTTGAACAGGGGTGTGGAGACCCAGTACTTC. Translated: CASSLNRGVETQYF. The chain combines TRBV2 with TRBJ2-5; 7 bases align to TRBD1. Germline V gene lookup returns CDR1 SNHLY and CDR2 FYNNEI. This CDR3 region has 14 residues. Trimming removed 5 bases from V and 5 bases from J; junction bases left unmatched: 8.

The rearrangement links TRBV5-1 to TRBJ1-4; D is possibly TRBD1 (6 bases). V lost 0 bases to trimming and J lost 7 bases, with 10 bases between them. This CDR3 is 14 amino acids long. CDR1 is SGHRS, CDR2 YFSETQ, per germline. The CDR3 spells CASSLAEGVEKLFF. The CDR3 region has the DNA TGCGCCAGCAGCTTGGCAGAGGGGGTTGAAAAACTGTTTTTT.

The genes are TRBV7-9 and TRBJ2-7; 7 bases match TRBD1. The CDR3 loop spans 14 amino acids. In germline, CDR1 is SEHNR, CDR2 FQNEAQ (reference sequence). The V gene end was trimmed by 6 bases and the J gene end by 3 bases; junction bases not matched to a gene: 8. The CDR3 here is CASRPGTVNYEQYF. The CDR3 DNA reads TGTGCCAGCAGGCCCGGGACAGTGAACTACGAGCAGTACTTC.

The gene calls are TRBV6-1 and TRBJ1-2; D remains unclear. This CDR3 is built from 12 residues. Trimming took 4 bases from V and 3 from J, leaving 6 bases between them. Per the germline V gene, CDR1 is MNHNS and CDR2 is SASEGT. The CDR3 DNA sequence: TGTGCCAGCAGTGTTTCAGACTATGGCTACACCTTC. Its protein is CASSVSDYGYTF.

The chain combines TRBV2 with TRBJ1-2; the match to TRBD1 covers 7 bases. The CDR3 covers 13 residues. Unmatched junction bases numbered 4, after V lost 5 bases and J lost 4 bases. Germline CDR1 is SNHLY and CDR2 is FYNNEI. DNA of the CDR3: TGTGCCAGCAGTCGGGACAGATTCTATGGCTACACCTTC. Amino acid sequence: CASSRDRFYGYTF. The full variable domain, rest sourced from reference TRBV2 and TRBJ1-2, is EPEVTQTPSHQVTQMGQEVILRCVPISNHLYFYWYRQILGQKVEFLVSFYNNEISEKSEIFDDQFSVERPDGSNFTLKIRSTKLEDSAMYFCASSRDRFYGYTFGSGTRLTVV.

The chain has TRBV2 and TRBJ2-2; D gene unclear. This CDR3 has 15 residues. The V end lost 2 bases, the J end lost 3 bases, and 10 bases lay between the germline ends. The germline V gene encodes CDR1 SNHLY and CDR2 FYNNEI. CDR3 residues: CASSERQVDTGELFF. The CDR3 DNA reads as TGTGCCAGCAGTGAACGGCAGGTCGACACCGGGGAGCTGTTTTTT.

In its sample, this clone was seen once. The chain has TRBV6-5 and TRBJ2-1; 8 nucleotides line up with TRBD1. There are 16 residues in the CDR3. With 0 bases clipped from V and 6 bases from J, the junction kept 7 bases outside the gene matches. Per the germline V gene, CDR1 is MNHEY and CDR2 is SVGAGI. CDR3 DNA: TGTGCCAGCAGTTACTCGGACAGGGTAGTGGGCAATGAGCAGTTCTTC. Its translation is CASSYSDRVVGNEQFF.

The V and J genes are TRBV28 and TRBJ2-7; perhaps TRBD2 as D (5 bases). The germline gives CDR1 MDHEN, CDR2 SYDVKM. This CDR3 region has 14 residues. Trimming pared 4 bases from V and 4 bases from J, leaving 14 bases between. CDR3 protein: CASSSRARGYEQYF. As DNA, the CDR3 is TGTGCCAGCAGTTCTCGGGCTCGGGGTTACGAGCAGTACTTC.

A single count supports this clone. The V gene is TRBV9, the J gene TRBJ1-1; TRBD1 is a possible D gene (6 bases). Trimming shortened V by 3 bases and J by 4 bases, and 16 bases separated the two germline ends. The CDR3 is 15 residues long. Germline loops: CDR1 SGDLS, CDR2 YYNGEE. This CDR3 reads CASSEGDLRSTEAFF. Here the CDR3 DNA reads TGTGCCAGCAGCGAGGGGGACCTAAGGAGCACTGAAGCTTTCTTT.

This rearrangement joins TRBV7-2 to TRBJ2-7; 7 positions agree with TRBD1. Losses at the gene ends were 4 bases for V and 2 bases for J; bases not matched to a gene: 11. The CDR3 extends over 16 amino acids. Looked up from germline, CDR1 is SGHTA and CDR2 is FQGNSA. The CDR3 region has the DNA TGTGCCAGCAGCTGGATGGGACAGCAAGTCGCCTACGAGCAGTACTTC. This codes for CASSWMGQQVAYEQYF.

The CDR3 loop reads CASSPPRQDYNEQFF. The DNA of the CDR3 is TGTGCCAGCTCACCACCTAGACAGGATTACAATGAGCAGTTCTTC. This chain joins TRBV18 and TRBJ2-1; D is perhaps TRBD1 (6 bases). Germline CDR1 reads KGHSH; CDR2 reads LQKENI. The ends were cut back, 0 bases at V and 4 bases at J, with 10 bases in the middle. The CDR3 is 15 residues long.

V is TRBV28 and J is TRBJ2-7; 12 bases map to TRBD1. The ends lost 3 bases at V and 4 bases at J; junction bases unmatched: 7. The CDR3 loop spans 16 amino acids. CDR1 MDHEN and CDR2 SYDVKM come from the germline V gene. This CDR3 is CASSFLGTGGSYEQYF. In DNA, the CDR3 is TGTGCCAGCAGTTTCCTAGGGACAGGGGGCTCGTACGAGCAGTACTTC.

The chain carries TRBV4-1 and TRBJ2-7, with D hard to call. Germline CDR1 reads MGHRA; CDR2 reads YSYEKL. The CDR3 runs to 17 residues. Trimming shortened V by 1 base and J by 0 bases, and 16 bases separated the two germline ends. The CDR3 is CASSQGPPISGSYEQYF. CDR3 coding DNA: TGCGCCAGCAGCCAAGGTCCCCCGATTTCGGGCTCCTACGAGCAGTACTTC.

The genes are TRBV30 and TRBJ1-1; no definite D call. The germline V gene has CDR1 GTSNPN and CDR2 SVGIG (reference sequence). This CDR3 has 12 residues. V was trimmed by 4 bases and J by 4 bases, leaving 10 bases between them. CDR3 residues: CAWIPSLTEAFF. DNA of the CDR3: TGTGCCTGGATCCCGTCCCTCACTGAAGCTTTCTTT. The variable domain in full, with the rest retrieved from reference TRBV30 and TRBJ1-1, is SQTIHQWPATLVQPVGSPLSLECTVEGTSNPNLYWYRQAAGRGLQLLFYSVGIGQISSEVPQNLSASRPQDRQFILSSKKLLLSDSGFYLCAWIPSLTEAFFGQGTRLTVV.

This chain links TRBV6-4 with TRBJ2-3; weak D call: TRBD2 (6 bases). Germline V gene data show CDR1 as MRHNA and CDR2 as SNTAGT. V was trimmed by 0 bases and J by 0 bases, leaving 13 bases between them. This CDR3 is built from 17 residues. This CDR3 reads CASSDSYRSGSTDTQYF. CDR3 sequence (DNA): TGTGCCAGCAGTGACTCGTATAGGAGCGGGAGCACAGATACGCAGTATTTT.

The chain links TRBV4-3 to TRBJ2-1, with TRBD2 matching over 11 bases. Germline V gives CDR1 LGHNA, CDR2 YSLEER. This CDR3 spans 20 amino acids. The V segment lost 1 base and the J segment 0 bases; nucleotides outside the gene matches: 11. As DNA, the CDR3 is TGCGCCAGCAGCCAAGTACGGACTAGCGGGTTACTTAGCTCCTACAATGAGCAGTTCTTC. It is translated as CASSQVRTSGLLSSYNEQFF.

The rearrangement links TRBV5-4 to TRBJ2-4; D is possibly TRBD2 (6 bases). With 1 base removed from V and 3 bases from J, the gap between germline ends came to 17 bases. Per the germline V gene, CDR1 is SGHNT and CDR2 is YYREEE (reference sequence). The CDR3 has 17 amino acids. In nucleotides, the CDR3 is TGTGCCAGCAGCTTGTACACGGGCGGGATGGGCAAAAACATTCAGTACTTC. Amino acids: CASSLYTGGMGKNIQYF.

This chain uses TRBV7-9 with TRBJ2-7; 16 bases are a match to TRBD2. The V gene's germline CDR1 is SEHNR and CDR2 FQNEAQ (reference sequence). The CDR3 is 13 residues long. V trimming: 5 bases; J trimming: 12 bases; junction bases outside the gene matches: 4. DNA for the CDR3: TGTGCCAGCAGCCCGGGACTAGCGGGAGGGCCGTACTTC. Its translation is CASSPGLAGGPYF.

The chain employs TRBV19 and TRBJ1-2; TRBD1 agrees at 9 bases. The J segment lost 3 bases and the V segment lost 4 bases, leaving 9 bases of the junction unmatched. The CDR3 length is 16 residues. Germline V gives CDR1 LNHDA, CDR2 SQIVND (reference sequence). The CDR3 bases are TGTGCCAGTAGTAGGTTAGGGTGGACAGGGGACTATGGCTACACCTTC. It encodes CASSRLGWTGDYGYTF.

This chain's CDR3 is CASSLVQGRDTGELFF. CDR3 DNA sequence: TGTGCCAGCAGCTTAGTCCAGGGTAGGGACACCGGGGAGCTGTTTTTT. The rearrangement links TRBV11-2 to TRBJ2-2, with D perhaps TRBD1 (5 bases). V lost 1 base and J lost 3, with 12 bases in between. CDR1 is SGHAT, CDR2 FQNNGV, per germline. CDR3 size: 16 residues.

This clone was seen a single time. The CDR3 DNA is TGTGCCAGCTCACCCACCCCCGGGACAGGGGGCTCGAACTATGGCTACACCTTC. This codes for CASSPTPGTGGSNYGYTF. The chain combines TRBV18 with TRBJ1-2; 12 bases agree with TRBD1. CDR3 length: 18 residues. V gave up 3 bases and J gave up 2 bases; unmatched junction bases: 10. Germline V CDR1 and CDR2: KGHSH, LQKENI.

This sequence joins TRBV15 and TRBJ2-1, with TRBD2 matching over 9 bases. Trimming at V came to 0 bases and at J to 12 bases, leaving 3 bases not matched to a gene. CDR3 size: 13 residues. Germline CDR1 reads LNHNV; CDR2 reads YYDKDF (reference sequence). The CDR3 DNA sequence: TGTGCCACCAGCAGAGAAGGAGCGGGAGGGCAGTTCTTC. This translates into CATSREGAGGQFF.

The sample holds one count of this clone. J is TRBJ2-7 and V is TRBV5-6; D remains unclear. V was trimmed by 2 bases and J by 6 bases, leaving 6 bases between them. Germline CDR1 reads SGHDT; CDR2 reads YYEEEE. There are 11 residues in the CDR3. The CDR3, as DNA: TGTGCCAGCAGCTTTAGTACCGAGCAGTACTTC. It codes for CASSFSTEQYF.

The genes are TRBV30 and TRBJ2-7, with 9 bases aligning to TRBD1. V lost 3 bases to trimming and J lost 0 bases; unmatched junction nucleotides: 3. The CDR3 has 14 amino acids. Germline V gene sequence: CDR1 GTSNPN, CDR2 SVGIG (reference sequence). The CDR3 nucleotides read TGTGCCTGGAGAACACAGGGGGCCTCCTACGAGCAGTACTTC. It translates to CAWRTQGASYEQYF.

This chain connects TRBV29-1 to TRBJ2-1, with 8 bases matching TRBD2. The junction had 11 bases not matched to a gene; V was cut back by 6 bases and J by 7 bases. Germline V gene lookup returns CDR1 SQVTM and CDR2 ANQGSEA. CDR3 size: 14 residues. The CDR3 protein is CSVLQGTRPNEQFF. The CDR3 DNA reads TGCAGCGTCCTTCAAGGGACTAGACCAAATGAGCAGTTCTTC.

The V and J genes are TRBV10-3 and TRBJ2-1; TRBD2 agrees at 11 bases. The CDR3 is made up of 16 amino acids. V shed 4 bases, J shed 4 bases, and the junction held 6 bases outside the gene matches. The germline V gene encodes CDR1 ENHRY and CDR2 SYGVKD. The CDR3 DNA sequence: TGTGCCATCAGTGTGACTAGCGGGAATCTTTACAATGAGCAGTTCTTC. This gives the protein CAISVTSGNLYNEQFF.

The chain combines TRBV5-5 with TRBJ1-2, with D possibly matching TRBD1 (6 bases). The CDR3 runs to 13 residues. The V end lost 2 bases, the J end lost 4 bases, and 9 bases lay between the germline ends. Germline V gene data show CDR1 as SGHKS and CDR2 as YYEKEE (reference sequence). The CDR3 region has the DNA TGTGCCAGCAGCTTAGGACAGCCCTATGGCTACACCTTC. It is translated as CASSLGQPYGYTF.

V is TRBV7-9 and J is TRBJ1-2, with D maybe TRBD1 (5 bases). The CDR3 is 12 amino acids. Germline V gene sequence: CDR1 SEHNR, CDR2 FQNEAQ (reference sequence). V shed 5 bases and J shed 6 bases, with 10 bases lying between them. The CDR3 loop reads CASSLPRDGYTF. The DNA for the CDR3 is TGTGCCAGCAGCCTGCCCAGGGATGGCTACACCTTC. The full variable domain, in which reference TRBV7-9 and TRBJ1-2 provide the parts outside the CDR3, is DTGVSQNPRHKITKRGQNVTFRCDPISEHNRLYWYRQTLGQGPEFLTYFQNEAQLEKSRLLSDRFSAERPKGSFSTLEIQRTEQGDSAMYLCASSLPRDGYTFGSGTRLTVV.